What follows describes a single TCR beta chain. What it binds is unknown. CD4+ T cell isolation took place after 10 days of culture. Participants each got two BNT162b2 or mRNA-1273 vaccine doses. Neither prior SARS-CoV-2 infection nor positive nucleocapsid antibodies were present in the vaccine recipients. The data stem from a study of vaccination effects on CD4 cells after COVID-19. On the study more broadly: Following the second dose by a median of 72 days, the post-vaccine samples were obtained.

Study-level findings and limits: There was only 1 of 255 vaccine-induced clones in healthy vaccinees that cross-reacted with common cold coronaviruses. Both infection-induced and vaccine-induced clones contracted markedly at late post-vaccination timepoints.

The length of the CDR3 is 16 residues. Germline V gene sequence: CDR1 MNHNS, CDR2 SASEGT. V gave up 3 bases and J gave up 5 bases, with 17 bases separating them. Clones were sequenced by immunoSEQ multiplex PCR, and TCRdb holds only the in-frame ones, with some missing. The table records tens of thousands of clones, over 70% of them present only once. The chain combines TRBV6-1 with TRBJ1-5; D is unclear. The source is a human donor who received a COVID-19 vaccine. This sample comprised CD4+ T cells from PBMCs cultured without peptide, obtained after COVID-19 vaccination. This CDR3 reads CASSEPLGRADQPQHF. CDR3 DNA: TGTGCCAGCAGTGAGCCCCTTGGGAGGGCGGATCAGCCCCAGCATTTT.